This TCR beta chain was recorded in a study of beta chain features in type 1 diabetes. This clone turned up a few times. Expressed TCRB transcripts were sequenced because the isolated RNA had all been reverse transcribed beforehand. Assay used: immunoSEQ multiplex PCR; TCRdb lists only in-frame clones, some missing. The data contain under 450,000 clones, approximately 13% of them singletons. Every participating donor gave one draw, a heparinised blood sample averaging roughly 0.12 L. What was sequenced was naive CD4+ T cells from blood. This sequence originates from a man in his thirties or forties in good health.

The CDR3 DNA sequence: TGTGCCTGGAGTGTACGCGCGACAGCCTCTAACTATGGCTACACCTTC. This sequence encodes CAWSVRATASNYGYTF. The gene calls are TRBV30 and TRBJ1-2, with D possibly TRBD1 on 5 matching bases. The V and J ends lost 0 bases and 0 bases respectively, with 14 bases between them. Germline V CDR1 and CDR2: GTSNPN, SVGIG (reference sequence). This CDR3 comprises 16 residues.